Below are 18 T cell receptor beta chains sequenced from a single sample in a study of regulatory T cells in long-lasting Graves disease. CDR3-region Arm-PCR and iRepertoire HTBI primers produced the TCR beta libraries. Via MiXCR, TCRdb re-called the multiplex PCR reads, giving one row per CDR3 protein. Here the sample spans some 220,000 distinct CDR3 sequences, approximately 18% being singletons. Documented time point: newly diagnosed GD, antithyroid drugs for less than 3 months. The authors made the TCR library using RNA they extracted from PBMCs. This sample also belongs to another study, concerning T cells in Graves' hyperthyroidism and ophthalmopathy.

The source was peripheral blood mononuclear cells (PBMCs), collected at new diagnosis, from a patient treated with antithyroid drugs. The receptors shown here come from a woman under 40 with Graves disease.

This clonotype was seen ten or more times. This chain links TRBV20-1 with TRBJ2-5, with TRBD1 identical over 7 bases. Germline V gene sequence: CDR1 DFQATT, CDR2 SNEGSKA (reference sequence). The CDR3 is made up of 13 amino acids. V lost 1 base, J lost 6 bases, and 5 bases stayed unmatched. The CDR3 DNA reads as TGCAGTGCTAGAGCTACAGGGGTGAAGACCCAGTACTTC. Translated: CSARATGVKTQYF.

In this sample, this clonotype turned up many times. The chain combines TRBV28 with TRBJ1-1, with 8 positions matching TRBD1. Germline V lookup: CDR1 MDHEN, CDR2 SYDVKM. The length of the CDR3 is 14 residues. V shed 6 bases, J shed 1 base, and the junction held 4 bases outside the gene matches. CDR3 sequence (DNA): TGTGCCAGCAGGGCAGGGGGCACGAACACTGAAGCTTTCTTT. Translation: CASRAGGTNTEAFF.

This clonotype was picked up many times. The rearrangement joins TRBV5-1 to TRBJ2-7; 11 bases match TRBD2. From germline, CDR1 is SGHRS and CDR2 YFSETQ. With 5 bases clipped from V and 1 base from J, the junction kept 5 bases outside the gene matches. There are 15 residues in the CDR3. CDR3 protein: CASRGGLAVSYEQYF. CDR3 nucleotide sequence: TGCGCCAGCAGGGGGGGACTAGCGGTTTCCTACGAGCAGTACTTC.

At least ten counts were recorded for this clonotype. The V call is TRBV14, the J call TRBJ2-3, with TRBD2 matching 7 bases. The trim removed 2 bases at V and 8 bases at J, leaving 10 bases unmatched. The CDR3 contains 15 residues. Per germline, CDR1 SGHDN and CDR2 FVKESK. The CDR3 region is CASSQLPSGPGTQYF. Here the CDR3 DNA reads TGTGCCAGCAGCCAACTTCCTAGCGGTCCGGGTACGCAGTATTTT.

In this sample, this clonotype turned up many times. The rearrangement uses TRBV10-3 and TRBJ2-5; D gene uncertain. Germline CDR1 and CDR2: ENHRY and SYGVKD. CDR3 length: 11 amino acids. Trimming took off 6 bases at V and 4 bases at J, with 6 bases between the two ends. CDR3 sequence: CAIRAAETQYF. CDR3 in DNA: TGTGCCATCAGGGCGGCAGAGACCCAGTACTTC.

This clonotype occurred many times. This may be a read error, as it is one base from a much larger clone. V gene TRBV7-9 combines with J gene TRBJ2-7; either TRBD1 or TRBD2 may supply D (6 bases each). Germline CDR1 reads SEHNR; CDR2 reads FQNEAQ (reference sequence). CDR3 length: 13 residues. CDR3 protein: CASSLGGLYEQYF. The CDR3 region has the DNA TGTGCCAGCAGTTTAGGGGGGCTCTACGAGCAGTACTTC.

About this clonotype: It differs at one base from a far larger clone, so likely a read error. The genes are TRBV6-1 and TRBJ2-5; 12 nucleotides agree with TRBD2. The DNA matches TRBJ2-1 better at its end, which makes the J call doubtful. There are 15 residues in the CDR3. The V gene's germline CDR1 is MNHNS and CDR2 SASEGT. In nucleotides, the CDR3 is TGTGCCAGCAACCCTAGCGGGGGGGCTTCTGGCGAGCAGTTCTTC. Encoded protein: CASNPSGGASGEQFF.

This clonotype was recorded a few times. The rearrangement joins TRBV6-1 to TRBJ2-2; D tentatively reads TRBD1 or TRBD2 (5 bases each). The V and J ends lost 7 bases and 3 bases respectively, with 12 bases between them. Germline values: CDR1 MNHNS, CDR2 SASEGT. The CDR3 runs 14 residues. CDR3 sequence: CASTRGEDTGELFF. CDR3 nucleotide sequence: TGTGCCAGCACCCGAGGGGAAGACACCGGGGAGCTGTTTTTT.

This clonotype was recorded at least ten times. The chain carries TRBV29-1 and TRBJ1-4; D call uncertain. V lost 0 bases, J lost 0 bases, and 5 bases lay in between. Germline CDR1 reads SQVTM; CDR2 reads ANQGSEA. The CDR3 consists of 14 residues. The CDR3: CSVEDPATNEKLFF. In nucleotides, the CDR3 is TGCAGCGTTGAAGACCCGGCAACTAATGAAAAACTGTTTTTT. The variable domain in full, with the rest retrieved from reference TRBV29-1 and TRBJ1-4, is SAVISQKPSRDICQRGTSLTIQCQVDSQVTMMFWYRQQPGQSLTLIATANQGSEATYESGFVIDKFPISRPNLTFSTLTVSNMSPEDSSIYLCSVEDPATNEKLFFGSGTQLSVL.

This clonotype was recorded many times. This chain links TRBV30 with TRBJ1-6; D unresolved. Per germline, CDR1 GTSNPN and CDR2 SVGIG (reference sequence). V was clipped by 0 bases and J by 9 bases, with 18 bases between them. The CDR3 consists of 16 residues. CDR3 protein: CAWSVLGATEGSPLHF. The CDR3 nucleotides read TGTGCCTGGAGTGTTCTGGGCGCGACCGAGGGTTCACCCCTCCACTTT.

Here the CDR3 DNA reads TGTGCCAGCAGCTATTGGGGGAACACCATATATTTT. Its translation: CASSYWGNTIYF. This chain links TRBV5-4 with TRBJ1-3; TRBD1 is a possible D gene (5 bases). The CDR3 spans 12 residues. Germline V gives CDR1 SGHNT, CDR2 YYREEE (reference sequence). V lost 3 bases and J lost 7, with 8 bases in between.

The CDR3 nucleotides are TGTGCCAGTAGATCAGAGCTGCGCACAGATACGCAGTATTTT. Translating it yields CASRSELRTDTQYF. The chain carries TRBV19 and TRBJ2-3; D not certain. The germline gives CDR1 LNHDA, CDR2 SQIVND (reference sequence). The CDR3 extends over 14 amino acids. With 6 bases removed from V and 1 base from J, the gap between germline ends came to 11 bases.

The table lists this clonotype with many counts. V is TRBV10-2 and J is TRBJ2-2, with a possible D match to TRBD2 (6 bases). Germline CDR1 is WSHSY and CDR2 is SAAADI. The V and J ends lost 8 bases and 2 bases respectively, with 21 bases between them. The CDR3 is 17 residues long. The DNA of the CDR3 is TGCGCCAGCGAAGACCCAACACCGGGACTTAACACCGGGGAGCTGTTTTTT. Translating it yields CASEDPTPGLNTGELFF.

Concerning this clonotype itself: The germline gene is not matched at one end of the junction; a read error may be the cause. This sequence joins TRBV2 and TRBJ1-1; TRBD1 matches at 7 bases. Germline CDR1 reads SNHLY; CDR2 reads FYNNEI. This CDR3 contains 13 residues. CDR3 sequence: CASSDRGSTGAFF. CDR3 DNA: TGTGCCAGCAGTGACAGGGGGAGCACTGGAGCTTTCTTT.

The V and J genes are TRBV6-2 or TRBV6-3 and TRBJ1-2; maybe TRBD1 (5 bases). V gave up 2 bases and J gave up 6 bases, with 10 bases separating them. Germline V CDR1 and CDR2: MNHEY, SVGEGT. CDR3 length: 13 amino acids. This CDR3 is CASSYGRGDGYTF. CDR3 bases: TGTGCCAGCAGTTACGGGCGGGGGGATGGCTACACCTTC.

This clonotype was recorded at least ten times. The CDR3 sequence: CASSPGTGRDSPLHF. In DNA form, the CDR3 reads TGTGCCAGCAGCCCTGGGACAGGGAGGGATTCACCCCTCCACTTT. The rearrangement joins TRBV9 to TRBJ1-6; 9 bases agree with TRBD1. The CDR3 contains 15 residues. CDR1 SGDLS and CDR2 YYNGEE come from the germline V gene. Trimming removed 4 bases from V and 8 bases from J; junction bases left unmatched: 7.

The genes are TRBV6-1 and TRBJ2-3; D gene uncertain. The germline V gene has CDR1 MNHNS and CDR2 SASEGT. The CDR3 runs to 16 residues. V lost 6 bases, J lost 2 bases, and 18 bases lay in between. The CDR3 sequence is CASRPPKGRFTDTQYF. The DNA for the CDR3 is TGTGCCAGCAGGCCGCCGAAAGGGCGGTTCACAGATACGCAGTATTTT.

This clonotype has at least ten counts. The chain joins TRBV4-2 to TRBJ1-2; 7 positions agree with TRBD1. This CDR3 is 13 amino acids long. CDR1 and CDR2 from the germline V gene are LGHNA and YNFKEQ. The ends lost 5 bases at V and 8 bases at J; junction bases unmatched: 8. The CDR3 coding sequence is TGTGCCAGCAGCTTGGGGGGACAGCGGGGCTACACCTTC. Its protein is CASSLGGQRGYTF.